This TCR beta chain comes out of a study of cytomegalovirus exposure and HLA in healthy donors (dated by TCRdb to about 2017). About the investigation overall: According to an earlier analysis of 550 to 700 of the donors, some 180 million T cells yielded roughly 110 million unique TCR beta sequences and about 300 Gb of sequence data. An early release that covered some 640 HLA-typed donors contained 300 to 350 gigabases of sequencing data and 85 million to 100 million unique TCR sequences. Among the approximately 430 genotyped donors, around 81% belonged to the genetic ancestry cluster associated with self-reported Caucasian donors. The study aimed to test whether signatures of past pathogen exposure could be identified by cataloging public T cell receptors. Using immunosequencing, the study profiled T cell repertoires from some 670 subjects and related those repertoires to cytomegalovirus serostatus. A separate validation cohort of some 130 different subjects was used in addition to the roughly 670-subject first cohort. The study combined high-throughput TCR immunosequencing, statistical association of individual TCRs with disease status, and machine learning to predict cytomegalovirus infection status. In a later analysis, previously published TCR beta repertoires from about 670 donors were re-analyzed and high-resolution HLA genotyping was added so that TCR occurrence patterns could be studied. The later analysis used no new phenotypic data to find candidate immune exposures, relying instead on TCR beta sequences and their occurrence across donors. In an earlier analysis of roughly 600 of the donors, high-throughput TCR beta sequencing was used to judge whether each TCR beta V gene segment behaved as functional or pseudogenic. Donor age, sex, ethnicity and CMV serostatus were collected together with the repertoire data. In a later genetic analysis, genome-wide SNP genotypes for about 55% of the roughly 700 donors were used, and that subset was treated as a discovery cohort. Every discovery cohort repertoire had been produced on one sequencing platform. Both class I and class II loci were covered by HLA typing, at four-digit resolution. Typing coverage varied by locus: roughly 629-630 donors for A, B, C, DRB1 and DQB1; approximately 500 for DQA1; around 610 for DPA1; around 450 for DPB1. Roughly 5 DR-DQ haplotypes were handled as single units for association and clustering, since linkage in the cohort was strong. Among roughly 400 genotyped donors of the cohort, an average of around 240,000 unique TCR beta nucleotide sequences was sequenced per donor, of which roughly 18% were non-productive. What the authors observed across the whole study: According to the authors, the approach could potentially be generalized to other disease states and immunological phenotypes. Compared with equally common non-associated chains, HLA-associated TCR beta chains in a later analysis were more clonally expanded and had lower generation probabilities. According to a later genetic analysis, donors in an Asian-associated ancestry cluster had fewer N-insertions in productive TCRs than the approximately 700-donor mean. A later analysis found that most CMV-associated TCR beta chains appeared HLA-restricted, with HLA associations seemingly driven largely by CMV exposure. Because some donors lacked HLA typing at each locus, the association tests relied only on the typed subset. Specific HLA alleles were associated with 15,000 to 20,000 TCR beta sequences at a false discovery rate of 0.05 in a later analysis. CMV serostatus was the only immune exposure information available for the cohort. In a later analysis, the rate of TCR association differed among HLA loci, with DRB1 alleles having the most associated TCRs and HLA-C alleles having the fewest. Only TCR beta chains were sequenced in this cohort, and the absence of alpha or paired-chain data limited detectable features. The presence/absence analyses assumed that sequencing depth was roughly uniform across donors, and that assumption may not be true. While some public TCRs were present in many individuals, most TCR sequences turned up only very rarely across donors. A further reported finding was that TCR beta sequences accurately predicted the HLA-A and HLA-B alleles for most subjects in the first cohort. In the study, some 180 TCR beta chains were listed as associated with cytomegalovirus. In a later genetic analysis, a missense DCLRE1C variant was associated with V-gene and J-gene trimming of TCR beta chains, and the association was replicated in an independent cohort. In vitro tests confirmed that a few of the cytomegalovirus-associated TCR beta chains recognize cytomegalovirus antigens. A cluster of highly shared sequence variants was judged likely to be a technical artifact of the sequencing pipeline. When HLA alleles, especially DR and DQ, strongly co-occurred, attributing TCR associations to individual alleles was difficult. According to a later analysis, parvovirus B19, influenza, CMV and Epstein-Barr virus appeared linked to several top co-occurrence clusters. Some IMGT-functional V segments, including TRBV6-2 and TRBV6-3, could not be told apart with the 87-base-pair reads, so those segments were excluded. In an earlier analysis of some 640 of the donors, most TCR beta V segments were observed in productive rearrangements about 87% or about 30% of the time, broadly matching IMGT annotations. The classifier was reported to diagnose cytomegalovirus status with high specificity and sensitivity in both the original cohort and the validation cohort. Correlated functional status among segregating V segments might reflect linkage disequilibrium, but an unknown experimental factor could not be ruled out. Roughly 15 rarely observed V segments, including chromosome 9 orphons, were excluded from the earlier analysis of about 610 of the donors because counts were too low.

In total, 666 healthy bone marrow donors made up the cohort. At the time of sampling, every cohort member was nominally healthy, though immune exposures that went unrecorded were likely present. The donor tested CMV seropositive and was one of the 289 seropositive cohort members. Each donor provided a peripheral blood sample, and peripheral blood mononuclear cells were used for TCR beta sequencing. The Qiagen DNeasy Blood Extraction Kit was used to extract genomic DNA from the blood cell samples. Concerning this clone itself: There is no known antigen for this receptor. There are no base qualities to consult, and no much larger clone falls within one base.

Library method: the immunoSEQ multiplex PCR assay. For the multiplex PCR, a mixture combining 60 forward primers for TCR Vbeta segments and 13 reverse primers for TCR Jbeta segments was used. The CDR3 region of rearranged TCR beta genes was amplified from genomic DNA with a multiplex PCR assay. The amplified TCR beta libraries were sequenced on the Illumina HiSeq System as 87-base-pair reads. The study's processing was this. A later analysis tallied around 87 million unique TCR beta chains across the roughly 610 repertoires, and about 12 million of those chains were shared by two or more donors. Raw reads were error-corrected and collapsed into unique sequences with a nearest-neighbor algorithm that merged closely related sequences to remove PCR and sequencing errors. To assign V, D and J gene segments, CDR3 sequences were aligned to IMGT reference sequences. Each retained sequence needed at least a six-nucleotide match to both a V gene segment and a J gene segment. A rearrangement was called productive if the CDR3 had no stop codons and remained in frame with V and J, and every other rearrangement was called non-productive. Following IMGT convention, CDR3 was defined as the stretch from the second conserved V-encoded cysteine to the conserved J-encoded phenylalanine. Sequences without an unambiguous match to a single V gene segment were excluded from the earlier analysis of approximately 560 of the donors. In an earlier analysis of approximately 560 of the donors, a V segment was called functional when productive rearrangements were above 56.7%, and segregating when the standard deviation between donors exceeded 5%. A statistical classification framework was built to diagnose cytomegalovirus status from the catalog of TCR beta chain sequences. A later analysis assigned V and J genes by comparing TCR nucleotide sequences with IMGT/GENE-DB human TR gene sequences. The TCRdist pipeline was used in a later analysis to assign CDR3 sequences and most-parsimonious VDJ recombination scenarios. In a later analysis, each TCR beta chain was defined by its CDR3 amino acid sequence together with its V-gene family, and reads without a unique V-gene family were excluded. In a later analysis, fewer than 650 highly shared, low-generation-probability nucleotide sequences were removed to address suspected cross-contamination and a sequencing artifact. For each public chain, a later analysis derived a clonal expansion index from normalized ranks of inferred template counts within each repertoire. A later analysis computed generation probabilities with a VDJ recombination model fitted to out-of-frame rearrangements, and checked the results against IGoR. A later analysis scored TCR-TCR, TCR-HLA and TCR-CMV co-occurrence with hypergeometric tests, applying a repertoire-size bias correction to TCR pairs. In a later analysis, false discovery rates were estimated by permuting HLA or CMV assignments 20 times. A later analysis grouped co-occurring TCRs with DBSCAN, adding TCRdist sequence similarity when clustering within HLA-allele-positive subsets. Co-occurrence clustering excluded repertoires with fewer than 30,000 or more than 120,000 public chains, plus five with anomalous nucleotide sharing. TCRdb limited this immuneACCESS table to in-frame rearrangements with V and J called. A share of clones is missing; checked studies link under half to unresolved V genes, and the rest is unexplained. For V, J and clone size, that table is used; D and trimming come from the DNA. The sample yields about 160,000 clones; more than 75% were counted once. The ten largest clones represent roughly 9.7% of the sample.

The CDR3 has 15 amino acids, counting the end cysteine and phenylalanine. Only CDR3 DNA is held: 45 bases, read in frame from base 1. The trim is 6 bases for V and 2 bases for J, with a gap of 13 bases between the germline ends. The germline V gene (reference sequence) provides CDR1 LNHDA and CDR2 SQIVND. Sequencing was performed on PBMCs. Rearrangement joined TRBV19 to TRBJ1-4; the D region possibly corresponds to TRBD1 (5 bases align). This clonotype was obtained from a man younger than 35 in good health and CMV-seropositive. The DNA reads as follows: TGTGCCAGTAGCCCTTTCGGGGGGACTAATGAAAAACTGTTTTTT. Translated, this gives CASSPFGGTNEKLFF. Reference TRBV19 and TRBJ1-4 proteins supply the regions before and after the CDR3; the full variable domain is: DGGITQSPKYLFRKEGQNVTLSCEQNLNHDAMYWYRQDPGQGLRLIYYSQIVNDFQKGDIAEGYSVSREKKESFPLTVTSAQKNPTAFYLCASSPFGGTNEKLFFGSGTQLSVL.